The 10 T cell receptor beta chains given below trace back to one sample, sequenced in a study of technical replicates of blood from several donors. Using immunoSEQ multiplex PCR, the repertoire was profiled, and TCRdb retains in-frame clones only, with some absent. The table includes about 85,000 clones, roughly 94% detected once. Sequencing was done on a sample of T cells isolated from PBMCs. All receptors come from a human donor in good health.

The chain links TRBV19 to TRBJ2-1; D possibly corresponds to TRBD2 (6 bases). CDR3 length equals 13 residues. The V end lost 3 bases, the J end lost 5 bases, and 8 bases lay between the germline ends. Germline V gene sequence: CDR1 LNHDA, CDR2 SQIVND (reference sequence). In DNA, the CDR3 is TGTGCCAGTAGTATCGGAGGGGACAATGAGCAGTTCTTC. This translates into CASSIGGDNEQFF. Full variable domain (outside the CDR3, taken from reference TRBV19 and TRBJ2-1): DGGITQSPKYLFRKEGQNVTLSCEQNLNHDAMYWYRQDPGQGLRLIYYSQIVNDFQKGDIAEGYSVSREKKESFPLTVTSAQKNPTAFYLCASSIGGDNEQFFGPGTRLTVL.

This clone was detected only once. The chain is built from TRBV10-3 and TRBJ2-3, with TRBD2 matching 8 bases. The V gene's germline CDR1 is ENHRY and CDR2 SYGVKD. The CDR3 covers 16 residues. Trimming cost V 3 bases and J 2 bases; bases outside gene matches: 7. The CDR3 DNA follows: TGTGCCATCAGTGAAATGGCGGGAGGTTCCACAGATACGCAGTATTTT. Translated: CAISEMAGGSTDTQYF.

This clone is a singleton in its sample. The rearrangement uses TRBV29-1 and TRBJ2-7, with 7 bases fitting TRBD2. CDR1 is SQVTM, CDR2 ANQGSEA, per germline. V trimming: 5 bases; J trimming: 1 base; junction bases outside the gene matches: 8. The CDR3 spans 14 residues. CDR3 residues: CSVRIAGLSYEQYF. For the CDR3, the DNA is TGCAGCGTTAGAATAGCGGGCTTATCCTACGAGCAGTACTTC.

The J gene is TRBJ1-1, the V gene TRBV19; D is perhaps TRBD1 (5 bases). Germline CDR1 and CDR2: LNHDA and SQIVND (reference sequence). Trimming removed 5 bases at V and 1 base at J, with 8 bases between. The CDR3 spans 13 residues. The CDR3 nucleotides read TGTGCCAGTAGTCAGGGCCAGAACACTGAAGCTTTCTTT. Amino acid sequence: CASSQGQNTEAFF.

This sequence joins TRBV14 and TRBJ2-7; perhaps TRBD1 as D (5 bases). Germline CDR1 is SGHDN and CDR2 is FVKESK. The CDR3 runs 13 residues. V was trimmed by 3 bases and J by 5 bases, leaving 11 bases between them. The CDR3 DNA reads TGTGCCAGCAGCCAGAGGCAGGGCCACGAGCAGTACTTC. Protein sequence: CASSQRQGHEQYF.

The chain joins TRBV11-2 to TRBJ2-1; 13 bases align to TRBD2. CDR3 length equals 16 residues. Germline CDR1 SGHAT, CDR2 FQNNGV. Unmatched junction bases numbered 7, after V lost 6 bases and J lost 5 bases. CDR3 in DNA: TGTGCCAGCAGTAGGACAGGGACTAGCGGGAACAATGAGCAGTTCTTC. Protein sequence: CASSRTGTSGNNEQFF.

The chain recombines TRBV18 with TRBJ1-1; D is undetermined. This CDR3 comprises 15 residues. The V gene lost 2 bases and the J gene lost 1 base, with 11 bases spanning the gap. Germline values: CDR1 KGHSH, CDR2 LQKENI. The CDR3 loop is CASSPDFSRNTEAFF. The CDR3 nucleotides read TGTGCCAGCTCACCAGATTTTTCGCGGAACACTGAAGCTTTCTTT.

This chain links TRBV6-6 with TRBJ1-2; D may be TRBD1 (5 bases). CDR3 length equals 11 residues. Germline V gene sequence: CDR1 MNHNY, CDR2 SVGAGI (reference sequence). The V end was cut by 4 bases, the J end by 8 bases, with 8 bases between. Here the CDR3 DNA reads TGTGCCAGCAGTTCAGGGCCGGGCTACACCTTC. This translates into CASSSGPGYTF.

This chain links TRBV28 with TRBJ2-4; perhaps TRBD2 as D (6 bases). V was trimmed by 8 bases and J by 3 bases, leaving 14 bases between them. The germline gives CDR1 MDHEN, CDR2 SYDVKM. This CDR3 contains 14 residues. The DNA of the CDR3 is TGTGCCAGCGACGGGGGAGAGTTCAAAAACATTCAGTACTTC. Translation gives CASDGGEFKNIQYF.

The chain has TRBV5-4 and TRBJ2-1; 11 bases line up with TRBD2. The CDR3 sequence is 14 residues long. CDR1 and CDR2 (germline): SGHNT, YYREEE (reference sequence). The ends lost 1 base at V and 8 bases at J; junction bases unmatched: 2. The CDR3 here is CASSLSLAGDEQFF. The DNA of the CDR3 is TGTGCCAGCAGCTTGTCACTAGCGGGGGATGAGCAGTTCTTC.